This T cell receptor beta chain came from a study of beta chain features in type 1 diabetes. The germline V and J ends were trimmed by 3 bases and 4 bases, with 13 bases remaining between them. CDR3 size: 13 residues. The germline V gene encodes CDR1 GTSNPN and CDR2 SVGIG (reference sequence). This clone was observed a handful of times. Every isolated RNA sample was fully reverse transcribed, so sequencing captured expressed TCRB transcripts. Sequencing was performed with immunoSEQ multiplex PCR; in TCRdb, only in-frame clones are kept and a portion is missing. The sample has over 150,000 clones; over 7.5% are singletons.

The source is a young man in good health. The sample was central memory CD4+ T cells from blood. The chain recombines TRBV30 with TRBJ2-7; possible D gene TRBD2, 6 bases. The chain's CDR3 is CAWSKTGVYEQYF. The CDR3 coding sequence is TGTGCCTGGAGCAAGACGGGGGTTTACGAGCAGTACTTC.